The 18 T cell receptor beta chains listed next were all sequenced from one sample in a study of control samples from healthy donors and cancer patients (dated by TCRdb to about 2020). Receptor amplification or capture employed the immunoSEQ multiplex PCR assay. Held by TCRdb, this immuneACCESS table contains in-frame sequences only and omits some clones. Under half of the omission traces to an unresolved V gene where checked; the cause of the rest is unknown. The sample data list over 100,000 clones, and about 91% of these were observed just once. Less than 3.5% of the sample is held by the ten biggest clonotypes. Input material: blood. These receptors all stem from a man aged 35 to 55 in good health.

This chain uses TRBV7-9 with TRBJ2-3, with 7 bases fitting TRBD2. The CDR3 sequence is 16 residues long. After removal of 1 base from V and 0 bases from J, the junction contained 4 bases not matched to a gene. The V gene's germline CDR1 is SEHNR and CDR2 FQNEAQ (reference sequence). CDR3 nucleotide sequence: TGTGCCAGCAGCTTAGAGGCTAGCGGAAGCACAGATACGCAGTATTTT. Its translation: CASSLEASGSTDTQYF.

The CDR3 coding sequence is TGTGCCAGCTCACCAAGCACCGGGGAGCTGTTTTTT. This encodes CASSPSTGELFF. The chain links TRBV18 to TRBJ2-2; D gene uncertain. V gave up 2 bases and J gave up 4 bases, with 2 bases separating them. Germline CDR1 and CDR2: KGHSH and LQKENI. CDR3 length: 12 residues.

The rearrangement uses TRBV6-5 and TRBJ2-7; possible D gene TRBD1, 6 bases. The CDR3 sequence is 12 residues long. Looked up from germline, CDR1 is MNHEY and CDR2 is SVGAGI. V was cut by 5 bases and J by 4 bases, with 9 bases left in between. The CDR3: CASSPGQYEQYF. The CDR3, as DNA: TGTGCCAGCAGTCCCGGACAGTACGAGCAGTACTTC.

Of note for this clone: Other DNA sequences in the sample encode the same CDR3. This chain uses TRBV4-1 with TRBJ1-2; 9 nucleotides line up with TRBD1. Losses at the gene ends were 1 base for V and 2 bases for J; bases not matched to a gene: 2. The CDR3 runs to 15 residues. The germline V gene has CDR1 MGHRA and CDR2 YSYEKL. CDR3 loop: CASSQGTGENYGYTF. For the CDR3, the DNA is TGCGCCAGCAGCCAAGGGACAGGGGAGAACTATGGCTACACCTTC.

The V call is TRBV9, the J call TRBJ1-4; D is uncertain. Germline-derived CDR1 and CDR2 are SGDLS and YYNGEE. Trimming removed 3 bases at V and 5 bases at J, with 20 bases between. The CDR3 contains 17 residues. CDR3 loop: CASSGGRVRGGNEKLFF. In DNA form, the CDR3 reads TGTGCCAGCAGCGGAGGCCGAGTGAGAGGTGGGAATGAAAAACTGTTTTTT.

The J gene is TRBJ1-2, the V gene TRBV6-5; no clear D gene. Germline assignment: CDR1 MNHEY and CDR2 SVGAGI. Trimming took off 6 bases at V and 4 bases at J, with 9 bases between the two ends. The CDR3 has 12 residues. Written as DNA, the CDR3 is TGTGCCAGCAGAAAGGATATCTATGGCTACACCTTC. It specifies CASRKDIYGYTF.

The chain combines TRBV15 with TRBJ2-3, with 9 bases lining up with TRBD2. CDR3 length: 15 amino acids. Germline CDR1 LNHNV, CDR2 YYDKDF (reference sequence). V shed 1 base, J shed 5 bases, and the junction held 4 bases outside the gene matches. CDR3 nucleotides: TGTGCCACCAGCAGAGGGCGGGGGGGCCAAGATACGCAGTATTTT. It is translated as CATSRGRGGQDTQYF.

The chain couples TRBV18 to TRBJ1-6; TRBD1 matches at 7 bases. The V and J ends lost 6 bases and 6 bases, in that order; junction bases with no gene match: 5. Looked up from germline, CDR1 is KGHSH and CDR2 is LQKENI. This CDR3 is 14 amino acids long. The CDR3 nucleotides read TGTGCCAGCTCCCGGGACAGCCTTAATTCACCCCTCCACTTT. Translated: CASSRDSLNSPLHF.

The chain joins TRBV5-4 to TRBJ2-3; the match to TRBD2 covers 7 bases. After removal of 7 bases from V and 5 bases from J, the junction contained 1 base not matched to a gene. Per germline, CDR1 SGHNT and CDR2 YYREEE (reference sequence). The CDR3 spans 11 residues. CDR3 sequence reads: CASGGGDTQYF. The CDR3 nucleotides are TGTGCCAGCGGGGGGGGAGATACGCAGTATTTT.

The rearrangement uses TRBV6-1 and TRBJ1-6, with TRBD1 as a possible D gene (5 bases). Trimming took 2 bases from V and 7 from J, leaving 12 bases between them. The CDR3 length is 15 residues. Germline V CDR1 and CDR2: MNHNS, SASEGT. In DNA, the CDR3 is TGTGCCAGCAGTGAACGCGGGGCGGAAAATTCACCCCTCCACTTT. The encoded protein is CASSERGAENSPLHF.

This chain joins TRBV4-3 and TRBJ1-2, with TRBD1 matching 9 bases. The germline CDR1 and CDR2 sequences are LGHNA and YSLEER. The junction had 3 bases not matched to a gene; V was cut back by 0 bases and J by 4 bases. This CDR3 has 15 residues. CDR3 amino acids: CASSQEGTGFYGYTF. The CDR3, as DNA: TGCGCCAGCAGCCAAGAAGGGACAGGGTTCTATGGCTACACCTTC.

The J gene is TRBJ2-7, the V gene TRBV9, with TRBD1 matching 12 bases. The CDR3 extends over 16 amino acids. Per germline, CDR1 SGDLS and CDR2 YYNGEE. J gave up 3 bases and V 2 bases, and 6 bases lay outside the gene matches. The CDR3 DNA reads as TGTGCCAGCAGCGTCTCCGGGACAGGGGGCCTCTACGAGCAGTACTTC. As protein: CASSVSGTGGLYEQYF.

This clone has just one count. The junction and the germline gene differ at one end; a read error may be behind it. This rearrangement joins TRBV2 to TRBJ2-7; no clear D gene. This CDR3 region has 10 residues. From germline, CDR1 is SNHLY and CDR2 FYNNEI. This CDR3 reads CASRTMNIQF. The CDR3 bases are TGTGCCAGCCGGACGATGAACATCCAATTC.

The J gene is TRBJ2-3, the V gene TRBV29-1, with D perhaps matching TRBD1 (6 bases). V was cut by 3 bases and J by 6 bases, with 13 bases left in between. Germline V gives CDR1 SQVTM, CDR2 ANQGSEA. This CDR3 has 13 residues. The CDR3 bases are TGCAGCGTTGAGGCAGGGGCAGGTGATACGCAGTATTTT. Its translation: CSVEAGAGDTQYF.

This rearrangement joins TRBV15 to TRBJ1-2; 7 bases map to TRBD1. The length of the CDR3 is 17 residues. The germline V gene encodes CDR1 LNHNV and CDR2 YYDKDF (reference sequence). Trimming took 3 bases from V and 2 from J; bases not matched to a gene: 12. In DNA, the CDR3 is TGTGCCACCAGCAGTGGACAGGACCCATTGCACAACTATGGCTACACCTTC. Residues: CATSSGQDPLHNYGYTF.

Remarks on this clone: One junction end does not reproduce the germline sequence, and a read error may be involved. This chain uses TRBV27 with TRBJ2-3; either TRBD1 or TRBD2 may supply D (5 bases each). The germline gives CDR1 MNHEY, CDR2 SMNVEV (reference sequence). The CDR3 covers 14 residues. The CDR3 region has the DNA TGTGCCAGCAGTTCTACTAGTATCACAGGTACGCAGTATTTT. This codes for CASSSTSITGTQYF.

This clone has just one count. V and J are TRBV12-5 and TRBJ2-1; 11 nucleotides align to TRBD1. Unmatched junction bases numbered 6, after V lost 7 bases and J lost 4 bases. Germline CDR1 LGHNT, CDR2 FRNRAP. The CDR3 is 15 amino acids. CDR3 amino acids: CASASGQGAYNEQFF. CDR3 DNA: TGTGCTAGTGCCTCTGGACAGGGGGCTTACAATGAGCAGTTCTTC.

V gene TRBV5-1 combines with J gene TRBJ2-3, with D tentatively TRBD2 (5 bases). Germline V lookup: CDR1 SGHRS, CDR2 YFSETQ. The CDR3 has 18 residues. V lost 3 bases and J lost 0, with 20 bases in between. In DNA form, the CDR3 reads TGCGCCAGCAGCTGGGGAAGTGTGGCTAGCTTTAGCACAGATACGCAGTATTTT. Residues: CASSWGSVASFSTDTQYF. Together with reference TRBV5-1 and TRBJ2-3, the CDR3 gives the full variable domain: KAGVTQTPRYLIKTRGQQVTLSCSPISGHRSVSWYQQTPGQGLQFLFEYFSETQRNKGNFPGRFSGRQFSNSRSEMNVSTLELGDSALYLCASSWGSVASFSTDTQYFGPGTRLTVL.